The present TCR beta chain was sequenced within a study of T cells after yellow fever vaccination. Whole-study context: The fractions with low cell numbers were processed using SMART-Seq v4 Ultra Low Input. Whole-study findings and limits: Boosting was followed by the reappearance of most primary-vaccination clones (just under 97% CD4, under 90% CD8).

This CDR3 contains 15 residues. The V segment lost 0 bases and the J segment 5 bases; nucleotides outside the gene matches: 8. Per the germline V gene, CDR1 is DFQATT and CDR2 is SNEGSKA (reference sequence). Only a few counts were recorded for this clonotype. Its target is unknown. They built TCR cDNA with 5'RACE template switching, a step that put in a universal primer site and UMIs. TCRdb redid the calling of the 5' RACE reads with MiXCR, one entry per CDR3 protein. The repertoire has some 390,000 distinct CDR3 sequences, roughly 20% of them found once; the top ten carry roughly a sixth. The sequence came from a man in his late teens or twenties who received the YFV17D yellow fever vaccine. Sequenced material: PBMCs, taken before the yellow fever booster vaccination. The chain is built from TRBV20-1 and TRBJ1-1, with 8 bases lining up with TRBD1. The chain's CDR3 is CSARDPGQGYTEAFF. CDR3 in DNA: TGCAGTGCTAGAGATCCTGGACAGGGTTATACTGAAGCTTTCTTT.